Sequencing of this TCR beta chain was carried out in a study of Graves' ophthalmopathy and Graves' hyperthyroidism. Study context: Upon initial diagnosis and before any treatment, peripheral blood was collected.

Amplification of TCR beta CDR3 regions used RNA transcripts. The authors performed first-round RT-PCR with HTBI primers and then a second-round multiplex PCR. From the multiplex PCR reads, TCRdb called clonotypes with MiXCR, one entry per CDR3 protein. The table has approximately 460,000 distinct CDR3 sequences, around 15% seen once; the top ten hold 9.5% to 10%. From germline, CDR1 is LGHNA and CDR2 YNFKEQ. This CDR3 region has 13 residues. V lost 0 bases and J lost 8, with 10 bases in between. This clonotype was observed at least ten times. This clonotype was sampled from a woman younger than 45 with Graves' ophthalmopathy. Sequenced sample: blood. This chain links TRBV4-2 with TRBJ1-1; tentative D call: TRBD1 (6 bases). CDR3 nucleotides: TGTGCCAGCAGCCAAGACCTTGGACAGGAAGCTTTCTTT. This translates into CASSQDLGQEAFF.